This is a list of T cell receptor beta chains from one sample in a study of cytomegalovirus exposure and HLA in healthy donors. The assay was immunoSEQ multiplex PCR, and TCRdb's table has in-frame clones only and misses some. The data contain about 200,000 clones, 60% to 80% of them singletons. Sequencing used PBMCs. The receptor source for this set is a woman aged 25 to 39 in good health and CMV-seronegative. The conserved cysteine and the conserved F or W are not part of the CDR3 here. The D gene is left open where the match is weak.

J	V	D	CDR3
TRBJ2-7	TRBV5-6	.	ASSRTGTYEQY
TRBJ2-7	TRBV7-3	.	ASSPTSQQGIYEQY
TRBJ2-6	TRBV5-1	.	ASSLTAGSSGANVLT
TRBJ1-1	TRBV2	.	ASSEGDCEAF
TRBJ2-2	TRBV4-1	.	ASSQDPGPQRAGELF
.	TRBV12-5	.	ASGLSAGRALPSYEQY
TRBJ1-2	TRBV5-1	TRBD1	ASSSGQGASGYT
TRBJ1-2	TRBV10-2	TRBD1	ASSNRQGGYT
TRBJ2-2	TRBV6-5	.	ASRKERVWSGELF
TRBJ2-3	TRBV4-2	TRBD2	ASSQLSGMATDTQY
TRBJ2-5	TRBV6-4	TRBD2	ASSSEAGAETQY
TRBJ2-7	TRBV9	.	ASSAPAVLLSYEQY
TRBJ1-5	TRBV28	.	ASSSYSNQPQH
TRBJ1-2	TRBV30	.	AWSVLREGNGYT